These 32 T cell receptor beta chains were all obtained from the same sample, sequenced in a study of blood T cell repertoires in COVID-19. Clones were sequenced by immunoSEQ multiplex PCR, and TCRdb holds only the in-frame ones, with some missing. The table shows 45,000 to 55,000 clones, with more than 80% occurring only once. Material for sequencing was peripheral blood. These receptors were obtained from a human donor in a cohort sampled during active COVID-19.

The V and J genes are TRBV27 and TRBJ2-3; 7 bases fit TRBD2. The V segment lost 3 bases and the J segment 1 base; nucleotides outside the gene matches: 10. Germline lookup yields CDR1 MNHEY and CDR2 SMNVEV (reference sequence). This CDR3 has 17 amino acids. The CDR3, as DNA: TGTGCCAGCAGTTTCCACTGGCCCGCGGGAGGCACAGATACGCAGTATTTT. Protein: CASSFHWPAGGTDTQYF.

The rearrangement links TRBV14 to TRBJ2-3, with D maybe TRBD1 (5 bases). V was trimmed by 4 bases and J by 1 base, leaving 18 bases between them. The CDR3 is made up of 17 amino acids. Germline lookup yields CDR1 SGHDN and CDR2 FVKESK. The CDR3 reads CASSPTWTQGGTDTQYF. In DNA form, the CDR3 reads TGTGCCAGCAGCCCAACCTGGACACAAGGAGGCACAGATACGCAGTATTTT.

The gene calls are TRBV4-1 and TRBJ2-1; 8 bases agree with TRBD2. CDR1 is MGHRA and CDR2 is YSYEKL in the germline V gene. This CDR3 is built from 18 residues. The V and J ends lost 3 bases and 7 bases, in that order; junction bases with no gene match: 17. This CDR3 is CASSHPLTGTRGKNEQFF. The CDR3 nucleotides read TGCGCCAGCAGCCATCCCCTAACCGGGACTAGAGGGAAAAATGAGCAGTTCTTC.

The chain recombines TRBV7-9 with TRBJ2-2, with 13 nucleotides matching TRBD2. The CDR3 totals 16 residues. Germline values: CDR1 SEHNR, CDR2 FQNEAQ (reference sequence). The trim removed 5 bases at V and 5 bases at J, leaving 5 bases unmatched. The CDR3 DNA sequence: TGTGCCAGCAGCACACCGGGACTAGCGGGGACCGGGGAGCTGTTTTTT. It codes for CASSTPGLAGTGELFF.

The chain combines TRBV18 with TRBJ1-1; D perhaps matches TRBD1 (5 bases). Germline CDR1 and CDR2: KGHSH and LQKENI. The CDR3 sequence is 13 residues long. The ends were cut back, 2 bases at V and 3 bases at J, with 7 bases in the middle. CDR3 bases: TGTGCCAGCTCACCAACGGGGGACACTGAAGCTTTCTTT. This encodes CASSPTGDTEAFF.

The chain has TRBV5-4 and TRBJ2-3; TRBD2 agrees at 13 bases. This CDR3 is built from 18 residues. CDR1 and CDR2 from the germline V gene are SGHNT and YYREEE (reference sequence). J lost 0 bases, V lost 0 bases, and 4 bases had no gene match. The CDR3 sequence: CASSLETSGGLSTDTQYF. CDR3 nucleotide sequence: TGTGCCAGCAGCTTGGAGACTAGCGGGGGGTTGAGCACAGATACGCAGTATTTT.

V usage is TRBV24-1 and J usage is TRBJ2-3, with D possibly matching TRBD2 (5 bases). CDR1 is KGHDR and CDR2 is SFDVKD in the germline V gene. The CDR3 is 17 residues long. Trimming removed 4 bases from V and 4 bases from J, with 20 bases in between. The CDR3 sequence is CATSEYNFEGTADTQYF. In DNA form, the CDR3 reads TGTGCCACCAGTGAATATAATTTTGAGGGAACCGCAGATACGCAGTATTTT.

The chain recombines TRBV7-6 with TRBJ1-1; D gene unclear. Germline CDR1 is SGHVS and CDR2 is FNYEAQ. This CDR3 is built from 14 residues. The V and J ends lost 2 bases and 8 bases respectively, with 15 bases between them. CDR3 sequence reads: CASSLIAGDKEAFF. As DNA, the CDR3 is TGTGCCAGCAGCTTAATAGCGGGAGATAAGGAAGCTTTCTTT.

This chain joins TRBV28 and TRBJ2-7; the D gene is possibly TRBD2 (6 bases). V was trimmed by 6 bases and J by 2 bases, leaving 17 bases between them. The V gene's germline CDR1 is MDHEN and CDR2 SYDVKM. There are 15 residues in the CDR3. CDR3 in DNA: TGTGCCAGCAGGCCTACGCGGGACTCTACCTACGAGCAGTACTTC. This sequence encodes CASRPTRDSTYEQYF.

The chain employs TRBV2 and TRBJ2-3; 7 bases are a match to TRBD2. Germline loops: CDR1 SNHLY, CDR2 FYNNEI. Germline trimming cut 2 bases from V and 2 bases from J; bases unmatched to any gene: 7. The CDR3 length is 16 residues. The CDR3 nucleotides read TGTGCCAGCAGTGAAAGGGCTAGCGGACACACAGATACGCAGTATTTT. This translates into CASSERASGHTDTQYF.

The chain employs TRBV2 and TRBJ2-5; D remains unclear. CDR3 length equals 12 residues. Trimming left V 6 bases short and J 0 bases short, with 5 bases between. Germline V gives CDR1 SNHLY, CDR2 FYNNEI. This CDR3 reads CASSVYQETQYF. CDR3 DNA: TGTGCCAGCAGCGTGTACCAAGAGACCCAGTACTTC.

The chain combines TRBV7-9 with TRBJ2-2, with TRBD2 identical over 15 bases. Germline V lookup: CDR1 SEHNR, CDR2 FQNEAQ (reference sequence). CDR3 length equals 18 residues. V shed 5 bases, J shed 6 bases, and the junction held 10 bases outside the gene matches. CDR3 sequence: CASSPKGLAGGLAGELFF. As DNA, the CDR3 is TGTGCCAGCAGCCCTAAAGGACTAGCGGGAGGGTTGGCCGGGGAGCTGTTTTTT.

On this clone itself: The junction departs from the called germline gene at one end, perhaps through a read error. The chain combines TRBV28 with TRBJ1-2; 7 bases map to TRBD1. The CDR3 has 9 residues. Germline V gives CDR1 MDHEN, CDR2 SYDVKM. CDR3 nucleotide sequence: TGTGCCAGCGGGACAGCAGTAGCCTTC. Residues: CASGTAVAF.

The gene calls are TRBV19 and TRBJ2-3, with 8 bases fitting TRBD2. V was pared by 5 bases and J by 2 bases, with 6 bases of the junction left unmatched. Germline CDR1 reads LNHDA; CDR2 reads SQIVND (reference sequence). The CDR3 length is 15 residues. For the CDR3, the DNA is TGTGCCAGTAGTGAGTCGGGGGGGAACACAGATACGCAGTATTTT. Translation: CASSESGGNTDTQYF.

J is TRBJ2-5 and V is TRBV7-9; no clear D gene. With 5 bases removed from V and 5 bases from J, the gap between germline ends came to 12 bases. Germline CDR1 SEHNR, CDR2 FQNEAQ (reference sequence). The CDR3 is 13 residues long. The DNA for the CDR3 is TGTGCCAGCAGCCCACCTAGTTGGGAGACCCAGTACTTC. This codes for CASSPPSWETQYF.

The chain recombines TRBV7-3 with TRBJ2-3, with D tentatively TRBD2 (5 bases). Germline V gene data show CDR1 as SGHTA and CDR2 as FQGTGA. V was cut by 4 bases and J by 4 bases, with 12 bases left in between. The CDR3 consists of 14 residues. The CDR3 DNA reads as TGTGCCAGCAGCTACACAGTTAGCGCAGATACGCAGTATTTT. Its protein is CASSYTVSADTQYF.

This chain joins TRBV4-2 and TRBJ2-3; 9 nucleotides align to TRBD2. V dropped 0 bases and J dropped 2; count of bases not matched to a gene: 6. The CDR3 length is 17 residues. The germline V gene has CDR1 LGHNA and CDR2 YNFKEQ. In DNA form, the CDR3 reads TGTGCCAGCAGCCAAGATTCCAGCGGGGGGATCACAGATACGCAGTATTTT. Its protein product is CASSQDSSGGITDTQYF.

The rearrangement joins TRBV21-1 to TRBJ1-4; TRBD1, as called in the table, went unchecked against the DNA. TRBV21-1 is annotated as a pseudogene. The CDR3 extends over 17 amino acids. The CDR3 coding sequence is TGTGCCAGCAGCAAAGCTGAGACAGGGGGCCTGGGTGAAAAACTGTTTTTT. Translated: CASSKAETGGLGEKLFF.

V usage is TRBV19 and J usage is TRBJ1-2, with a weak D call TRBD1 (5 bases). The CDR3 is 15 residues long. The germline V and J ends were trimmed by 7 bases and 4 bases, with 19 bases remaining between them. The germline CDR1 and CDR2 sequences are LNHDA and SQIVND (reference sequence). CDR3 sequence: CASTVGGARTYGYTF. The CDR3 bases are TGTGCCAGTACCGTCGGGGGTGCAAGAACCTATGGCTACACCTTC.

This chain connects TRBV4-2 to TRBJ2-1; 7 nucleotides agree with TRBD2. This CDR3 is 18 amino acids long. Trimming took 0 bases from V and 2 from J; bases not matched to a gene: 10. The V gene's germline CDR1 is LGHNA and CDR2 YNFKEQ. This CDR3 reads CASSQEMLASGPYNEQFF. CDR3 coding DNA: TGTGCCAGCAGCCAAGAGATGTTGGCTAGCGGACCCTACAATGAGCAGTTCTTC.

CDR3 amino acids: CASRFRDRGRTDTDTQYF. CDR3 nucleotides: TGCGCCAGCAGATTCCGGGACAGGGGGCGAACGGACACAGATACGCAGTATTTT. V and J are TRBV10-1 and TRBJ2-3; 12 nucleotides match TRBD1. Germline values: CDR1 WNHNN, CDR2 SYGVQD (reference sequence). CDR3 length: 18 amino acids. J lost 2 bases, V lost 6 bases, and 12 bases had no gene match.

The chain recombines TRBV7-8 with TRBJ2-3; 7 bases are shared with TRBD1. The CDR3 is 13 amino acids. Germline trimming cut 6 bases from V and 3 bases from J; bases unmatched to any gene: 3. CDR1 and CDR2 (germline): SGHVS, FQNEAQ. CDR3 coding DNA: TGTGCCAGCAGTCAGGGGGTGACAGATACGCAGTATTTT. This encodes CASSQGVTDTQYF.

This clone was seen just once. The chain recombines TRBV18 with TRBJ1-5; no firm D call. V lost 6 bases to trimming and J lost 0 bases, with 12 bases between them. The CDR3 is 15 amino acids. Germline-derived CDR1 and CDR2 are KGHSH and LQKENI. CDR3 bases: TGTGCCAGCTCCCCTTTTGGCAATAGCAATCAGCCCCAGCATTTT. Protein: CASSPFGNSNQPQHF. Variable domain in full (rest from reference TRBV18 and TRBJ1-5): NAGVMQNPRHLVRRRGQEARLRCSPMKGHSHVYWYRQLPEEGLKFMVYLQKENIIDESGMPKERFSAEFPKEGPSILRIQQVVRGDSAAYFCASSPFGNSNQPQHFGDGTRLSIL.

The CDR3 sequence: CASSPGGTGGNEQFF. As DNA, the CDR3 is TGTGCCAGCAGCCCAGGAGGGACAGGGGGGAATGAGCAGTTCTTC. The gene calls are TRBV7-9 and TRBJ2-1; 11 nucleotides align to TRBD1. Germline V gene lookup returns CDR1 SEHNR and CDR2 FQNEAQ (reference sequence). This CDR3 has 15 residues. The V gene end was trimmed by 5 bases and the J gene end by 7 bases; junction bases not matched to a gene: 7.

The chain couples TRBV3-1 (or the pseudogene TRBV3-2) to TRBJ1-1; D remains ambiguous. Germline V lookup: CDR1 LGHDT, CDR2 YNNKEL (reference sequence). V lost 2 bases to trimming and J lost 5 bases, with 6 bases between them. This CDR3 spans 12 amino acids. The CDR3 nucleotides read TGTGCCAGCAGCCAAACCGGGACTGAAGCTTTCTTT. Amino acids: CASSQTGTEAFF.

This clone was recorded only once. This rearrangement joins TRBV11-3 to TRBJ1-1; D is ambiguous. In germline, CDR1 is SGHNT, CDR2 YENEEA. The CDR3 loop spans 13 amino acids. The V end was cut by 3 bases, the J end by 1 base, with 6 bases between. CDR3 bases: TGTGCCAGCAGCTTCGGTTCGAACACTGAAGCTTTCTTT. Encoded protein: CASSFGSNTEAFF. Combining the CDR3 with reference TRBV11-3 and TRBJ1-1 gives the whole variable domain EAGVVQSPRYKIIEKKQPVAFWCNPISGHNTLYWYLQNLGQGPELLIRYENEEAVDDSQLPKDRFSAERLKGVDSTLKIQPAELGDSAVYLCASSFGSNTEAFFGQGTRLTVV.

CDR3 region: CAWRTGLAEQFF. As DNA, the CDR3 is TGTGCCTGGAGAACAGGGCTAGCAGAGCAGTTCTTC. The chain joins TRBV30 to TRBJ2-1; tentatively, D is TRBD1 (6 bases). The CDR3 totals 12 residues. Germline V gene data show CDR1 as GTSNPN and CDR2 as SVGIG (reference sequence). V was cut by 3 bases and J by 10 bases, with 13 bases left in between.

The chain has TRBV9 and TRBJ1-1, with D uncertain. With 2 bases removed from V and 1 base from J, the gap between germline ends came to 6 bases. The CDR3 contains 13 residues. Germline V CDR1 and CDR2: SGDLS, YYNGEE. The CDR3 reads CASSVAGNTEAFF. In DNA form, the CDR3 reads TGTGCCAGCAGCGTTGCAGGGAACACTGAAGCTTTCTTT.

The chain combines TRBV28 with TRBJ2-7; 9 bases map to TRBD1. The CDR3 has 15 amino acids. Germline lookup yields CDR1 MDHEN and CDR2 SYDVKM. Trimming at V came to 6 bases and at J to 4 bases, leaving 10 bases not matched to a gene. The CDR3 reads CASREERQGGYEQYF. In nucleotides, the CDR3 is TGTGCCAGCAGGGAGGAGAGACAGGGGGGATACGAGCAGTACTTC.

J is TRBJ2-1 and V is TRBV5-6; D is perhaps TRBD2 (6 bases). The germline V gene has CDR1 SGHDT and CDR2 YYEEEE. The V end was cut by 4 bases, the J end by 0 bases, with 14 bases between. CDR3 length: 16 amino acids. CDR3 bases: TGTGCCAGCAGCCGGGACTTTCGGAGCTCCTACAATGAGCAGTTCTTC. It is translated as CASSRDFRSSYNEQFF.

This clone was seen just once. The chain joins TRBV7-3 to TRBJ2-2; D gene uncertain. Germline V gene sequence: CDR1 SGHTA, CDR2 FQGTGA. V was clipped by 2 bases and J by 5 bases, with 12 bases between them. This CDR3 spans 15 amino acids. CDR3 loop: CASSLVPTTTGELFF. The CDR3, as DNA: TGTGCCAGCAGCTTAGTTCCCACTACGACCGGGGAGCTGTTTTTT.

The chain employs TRBV2 and TRBJ2-1; D gene unclear. The CDR3 runs to 15 residues. The germline V and J ends were trimmed by 2 bases and 4 bases, with 12 bases remaining between them. Germline CDR1 and CDR2: SNHLY and FYNNEI. The CDR3 is CASSERQVRYNEQFF. CDR3 nucleotides: TGTGCCAGCAGTGAACGACAAGTCCGGTACAATGAGCAGTTCTTC.